A single sample gave rise to the 23 T cell receptor beta chains below, sequenced in a study of EBV T-cell therapy then PD-1 blockade in nasopharyngeal carcinoma. Their target antigens are unknown. Clones were sequenced by immunoSEQ multiplex PCR, and TCRdb holds only the in-frame ones, with some missing. Found here are tens of thousands of clones, about 86% of them singletons; the top ten hold 30% to 35%. The time point: 266 days after commencement of treatment, after nivolumab therapy. Stated treatment: AdE1-LMPpoly-expanded autologous EBV-specific T-cell therapy followed by anti-PD-1 nivolumab. The source material was CD8+ T cells from blood, sampled at day 266 from a patient whose treatment included autologous EBV-specific T cells and nivolumab. The source of these receptors is a man aged 40-49 years with nasopharyngeal carcinoma.

This rearrangement joins TRBV27 to TRBJ2-3; maybe TRBD2 (6 bases). The V end was cut by 5 bases, the J end by 0 bases, with 21 bases between. Germline V lookup: CDR1 MNHEY, CDR2 SMNVEV (reference sequence). The CDR3 has 18 amino acids. Written as DNA, the CDR3 is TGTGCCAGCAGTCCAGCCGCGCCGCTGGGACTTAGCACAGATACGCAGTATTTT. The encoded protein is CASSPAAPLGLSTDTQYF.

Here the CDR3 reads CASSSNSENTEAFF. As DNA, the CDR3 is TGTGCCAGCAGCTCCAACAGCGAGAACACTGAAGCTTTCTTT. The chain uses TRBV4-2 and TRBJ1-1; no firm D call. There are 14 residues in the CDR3. Germline loops: CDR1 LGHNA, CDR2 YNFKEQ. Trimming shortened V by 5 bases and J by 1 base, and 11 bases separated the two germline ends.

This chain uses TRBV9 with TRBJ2-2; a possible D gene is TRBD1 (6 bases). The germline gives CDR1 SGDLS, CDR2 YYNGEE. With 3 bases removed from V and 1 base from J, the gap between germline ends came to 16 bases. The CDR3 contains 17 residues. The CDR3 DNA reads TGTGCCAGCAGCGAGCTCTCAGGCAGGGGGAACACCGGGGAGCTGTTTTTT. Protein product: CASSELSGRGNTGELFF. Drawing the rest from reference TRBV9 and TRBJ2-2, the complete variable domain is DSGVTQTPKHLITATGQRVTLRCSPRSGDLSVYWYQQSLDQGLQFLIQYYNGEERAKGNILERFSAQQFPDLHSELNLSSLELGDSALYFCASSELSGRGNTGELFFGEGSRLTVL.

A single count supports this clone. The gene calls are TRBV4-3 and TRBJ2-5; 8 bases align to TRBD1. V shed 1 base and J 1 base; nucleotides not matched to a gene: 11. Germline V gene sequence: CDR1 LGHNA, CDR2 YSLEER. This CDR3 is built from 18 residues. The chain's CDR3 is CASSQGLFDRGPQETQYF. CDR3 nucleotide sequence: TGCGCCAGCAGCCAAGGCCTATTTGACAGGGGACCCCAAGAGACCCAGTACTTC.

This chain connects TRBV2 to TRBJ1-2; no clear D. The CDR3 has 12 residues. Germline assignment: CDR1 SNHLY and CDR2 FYNNEI. V dropped 4 bases and J dropped 2 bases, with 5 bases sitting between them. CDR3 bases: TGTGCCAGCAGTGGGACGAACTATGGCTACACCTTC. Its protein is CASSGTNYGYTF.

This chain connects TRBV5-4 to TRBJ1-6; 7 bases are shared with TRBD1. Germline V lookup: CDR1 SGHNT, CDR2 YYREEE (reference sequence). This CDR3 comprises 14 residues. The trim removed 6 bases at V and 8 bases at J, leaving 8 bases unmatched. As DNA, the CDR3 is TGTGCCAGCACGGCCAGGGGGATGGATTCACCCCTCCACTTT. Translated, it gives CASTARGMDSPLHF. The variable domain in full, with the rest retrieved from reference TRBV5-4 and TRBJ1-6, is ETGVTQSPTHLIKTRGQQVTLRCSSQSGHNTVSWYQQALGQGPQFIFQYYREEENGRGNFPPRFSGLQFPNYSSELNVNALELDDSALYLCASTARGMDSPLHFGNGTRLTVT.

In nucleotides, the CDR3 is TGTGCCAGCAGCCCCTCGGAGCGGGGTCGCACCGGGGAGCTGTTTTTT. Translated: CASSPSERGRTGELFF. The gene calls are TRBV6-2 or TRBV6-3 and TRBJ2-2, with 7 bases lining up with TRBD2. Per germline, CDR1 MNHEY and CDR2 SVGEGT. V lost 6 bases, J lost 4 bases, and 11 bases stayed unmatched. CDR3 size: 16 residues.

The chain carries TRBV19 and TRBJ1-5; tentatively, D is TRBD1 (5 bases). The CDR3 is 13 residues long. Germline V CDR1 and CDR2: LNHDA, SQIVND (reference sequence). Trimming took off 3 bases at V and 6 bases at J, with 9 bases between the two ends. CDR3 bases: TGTGCCAGTAGTATCTCGGGGGGTCAGCCCCAGCATTTT. Protein: CASSISGGQPQHF.

V usage is TRBV7-6 and J usage is TRBJ1-1; a possible D gene is TRBD1 (5 bases). Trimming stripped 5 bases from V and 1 base from J, with 14 bases between. The CDR3 covers 15 residues. In germline, CDR1 is SGHVS, CDR2 FNYEAQ. The CDR3 bases are TGTGCCAGCAGCCCCCTGGGACGGCCGAACACTGAAGCTTTCTTT. Translated: CASSPLGRPNTEAFF.

The sample holds a few counts of this clone. CDR3 nucleotides: TGTGCCAGCAGTTTGGGGACAGGGGTCGAGACCCAGTACTTC. Translating it yields CASSLGTGVETQYF. This chain joins TRBV6-6 and TRBJ2-5; 10 bases line up with TRBD1. V was pared by 4 bases and J by 5 bases, with 4 bases of the junction left unmatched. This CDR3 is 14 amino acids long. Germline CDR1 MNHNY, CDR2 SVGAGI (reference sequence).

The rearrangement uses TRBV4-3 and TRBJ2-1; 9 bases match TRBD2. CDR1 is LGHNA and CDR2 is YSLEER in the germline V gene. This CDR3 is built from 19 residues. With 1 base clipped from V and 6 bases from J, the junction kept 16 bases outside the gene matches. The CDR3, as DNA: TGCGCCAGCAGCCAAGGTCAGGGCCGTACTAGCGGGTTTTCCAATGAGCAGTTCTTC. It translates to CASSQGQGRTSGFSNEQFF.

The chain recombines TRBV4-3 with TRBJ2-4; D ambiguous. Germline lookup yields CDR1 LGHNA and CDR2 YSLEER. This CDR3 has 14 amino acids. Between the trimmed V and J ends, which lost 1 base and 6 bases, there was a span of 10 bases. The DNA of the CDR3 is TGCGCCAGCAGCCAAGTCGGAAGGGTAAACATTCAGTACTTC. It specifies CASSQVGRVNIQYF.

The rearrangement uses TRBV7-3 and TRBJ2-5, with D perhaps TRBD2 (5 bases). CDR3 size: 15 residues. Trimming removed 2 bases at V and 1 base at J, with 11 bases between. In germline, CDR1 is SGHTA, CDR2 FQGTGA. CDR3 DNA: TGTGCCAGCAGCTTACGAGAGGGCCCCCAAGAGACCCAGTACTTC. Translating it yields CASSLREGPQETQYF.

This chain connects TRBV4-3 to TRBJ2-7; D unclear. V was trimmed by 0 bases and J by 0 bases, leaving 6 bases between them. CDR1 is LGHNA and CDR2 is YSLEER in the germline V gene. There are 14 residues in the CDR3. Here the CDR3 reads CASSQDSRSYEQYF. The CDR3 nucleotides read TGCGCCAGCAGCCAAGACAGTCGCTCCTACGAGCAGTACTTC.

The chain uses TRBV27 and TRBJ1-4; the D is unclear. V lost 5 bases to trimming and J lost 2 bases, with 9 bases between them. The germline V gene encodes CDR1 MNHEY and CDR2 SMNVEV (reference sequence). The CDR3 spans 14 residues. CDR3 coding DNA: TGTGCCAGCAGTCCCGAGGTGACTAATGAAAAACTGTTTTTT. Amino acid sequence: CASSPEVTNEKLFF.

This chain uses TRBV6-5 with TRBJ1-1; maybe TRBD1 (5 bases). The germline gives CDR1 MNHEY, CDR2 SVGAGI. The V gene lost 1 base and the J gene lost 0 bases, with 12 bases spanning the gap. CDR3 size: 16 residues. The CDR3 reads CASSYWGPGLNTEAFF. CDR3 coding DNA: TGTGCCAGCAGTTACTGGGGACCAGGGCTGAACACTGAAGCTTTCTTT.

The chain carries TRBV4-3 and TRBJ1-2; D is undetermined. The CDR3 has 15 amino acids. Trimming removed 1 base at V and 2 bases at J, with 11 bases between. The germline CDR1 and CDR2 sequences are LGHNA and YSLEER. For the CDR3, the DNA is TGCGCCAGCAGCCAAGGAGCCGGACGGAACTATGGCTACACCTTC. Residues: CASSQGAGRNYGYTF.

This clone has more than one count but fewer than ten. The genes are TRBV9 and TRBJ2-7; TRBD2 is a possible D gene (6 bases). This CDR3 spans 15 amino acids. The V gene's germline CDR1 is SGDLS and CDR2 YYNGEE. Trimming pared 3 bases from V and 2 bases from J, leaving 15 bases between. CDR3 nucleotide sequence: TGTGCCAGCAGCGAGGGTAGCGGAGGTACCTACGAGCAGTACTTC. This sequence encodes CASSEGSGGTYEQYF.

J is TRBJ2-3 and V is TRBV9, with TRBD2 identical over 10 bases. The ends lost 4 bases at V and 3 bases at J; junction bases unmatched: 5. From germline, CDR1 is SGDLS and CDR2 YYNGEE. The CDR3 covers 15 residues. The CDR3 reads CASSPWTSGTDTQYF. In DNA, the CDR3 is TGTGCCAGCAGCCCCTGGACTAGCGGTACAGATACGCAGTATTTT.

This sequence joins TRBV7-6 and TRBJ2-5, with 9 bases lining up with TRBD2. The V gene end was trimmed by 7 bases and the J gene end by 0 bases; junction bases not matched to a gene: 12. The germline CDR1 and CDR2 sequences are SGHVS and FNYEAQ. The CDR3 spans 17 residues. The CDR3, as DNA: TGTGCCAGCACCAACGGAGTAGCGGGGGTGTACCAAGAGACCCAGTACTTC. This translates into CASTNGVAGVYQETQYF.

The rearrangement uses TRBV10-3 and TRBJ1-4; TRBD1 aligns across 9 bases. CDR3 length equals 14 residues. The ends lost 7 bases at V and 7 bases at J; junction bases unmatched: 7. Germline CDR1 reads ENHRY; CDR2 reads SYGVKD. As DNA, the CDR3 is TGTGCCATCAAGGGGGACAGGGAGGGTGAAAAACTGTTTTTT. Its translation is CAIKGDREGEKLFF.

A few counts support this clone. This chain joins TRBV12-5 and TRBJ2-2; a weak D match, TRBD2 (5 bases). The ends were cut back, 2 bases at V and 9 bases at J, with 10 bases in the middle. The CDR3 loop spans 13 amino acids. Germline V lookup: CDR1 LGHNT, CDR2 FRNRAP. The CDR3 reads CASGLNSARELFF. The CDR3 bases are TGTGCTAGTGGTTTGAATAGCGCCCGGGAGCTGTTTTTT.

The rearrangement uses TRBV7-9 and TRBJ1-2, with D unclear. V was trimmed by 1 base and J by 1 base, leaving 7 bases between them. The CDR3 has 14 amino acids. Looked up from germline, CDR1 is SEHNR and CDR2 is FQNEAQ (reference sequence). In DNA form, the CDR3 reads TGTGCCAGCAGCTTAGACGGGCTTAACTATGGCTACACCTTC. It translates to CASSLDGLNYGYTF. Drawing the rest from reference TRBV7-9 and TRBJ1-2, the complete variable domain is DTGVSQNPRHKITKRGQNVTFRCDPISEHNRLYWYRQTLGQGPEFLTYFQNEAQLEKSRLLSDRFSAERPKGSFSTLEIQRTEQGDSAMYLCASSLDGLNYGYTFGSGTRLTVV.